This TCR beta chain was profiled in a study of control samples from healthy donors and cancer patients. This clone was seen a single time. Here immunoSEQ multiplex PCR was the method, and the copy in TCRdb shows in-frame clones only, minus some. There are around 100,000 clones in the sample; approximately 90% occur only once, and approximately 19% lies in the top ten. This TCR was sampled from a man between 60 and 70 years old with lung cancer. Sequenced material: PBMCs.

CDR3 nucleotides: TGCAGCGTACAGGGACAGGGAGTGAACACTGAAGCTTTCTTT. It specifies CSVQGQGVNTEAFF. The J gene is TRBJ1-1, the V gene TRBV29-1; TRBD1 aligns across 9 bases. Germline CDR1 is SQVTM and CDR2 is ANQGSEA. The CDR3 has 14 amino acids. V dropped 6 bases and J dropped 0; count of bases not matched to a gene: 5. Supplemented by reference TRBV29-1 and TRBJ1-1, the full variable domain reads SAVISQKPSRDICQRGTSLTIQCQVDSQVTMMFWYRQQPGQSLTLIATANQGSEATYESGFVIDKFPISRPNLTFSTLTVSNMSPEDSSIYLCSVQGQGVNTEAFFGQGTRLTVV.